The sequence of this TCR beta chain was determined in a study of CD8 T cells in Susac syndrome (dated by TCRdb to about 2019). At the level of the whole study: The study used repertoire sequencing to test whether antigen drove CD8+ T cell activation and differentiation in Susac syndrome. The clonality of the CD8+ T cell repertoire was compared across approximately 12 healthy donors, about 14 Susac syndrome patients and roughly 16 multiple sclerosis patients. On the study overall, not on this receptor specifically: The number of individuals in the TCR sequencing and HLA analysis was recognized as being relatively small.

In the case of this clonotype: Its antigen specificity is not known. Base qualities are not provided; no much larger clone lies one nucleotide away.

RNA was extracted using the RNeasy kit, and roughly 0.5 to 1 ug of the RNA was reverse transcribed with random hexamers. TCR beta CDR3 regions were amplified with the immunoSEQ multiplex PCR assay covering 54 Vbeta and 13 Jbeta segments. To correct PCR amplification bias, a synthetic template baseline was used for both primer optimization and computational correction. As for the original processing: Only productive sequences were kept, with reads annotated to V, D and J genes according to IMGT and analyzed in immunoSEQ Analyzer. Clonality was calculated as one minus the Shannon entropy normalized by log2 of the number of productive unique sequences. For each patient and control, public and private clones were evaluated among the 100 most prevalent clones. Clones were defined as Susac-specific if absent from the healthy and MS cohorts, from 1052 published viral clones and from other ImmuneACCESS disease sequences. TCRdb ran its own pipeline on the public reads, namely fastp trimming at Q25 and MiXCR clone calling, and kept in-frame beta chains. A single entry per CDR3 protein holds the most common genes and DNA from its merged rows. None of the V and J calls come from the authors' own analysis; TCRdb made them. The sample table lists 330,000 or so distinct CDR3 sequences, about 88% of them with a count of one. 0.18% of the sample is in the top ten clones.

Peripheral blood CD8+ and CD4+ T cells from healthy donors, Susac syndrome patients and multiple sclerosis patients were profiled using high-throughput TCR beta sequencing. Treatment-naive patients with stable or active relapsing-remitting disease fulfilling revised McDonald criteria were used as multiple sclerosis controls. CD8+ TEMRA cells were enriched by FACS, while bulk CD8+ and CD4+ T cells were purified by magnetic negative isolation. Blood was collected in EDTA tubes and processed within 24 hours, with PBMCs isolated through density gradient centrifugation. PBMCs intended for TCR sequencing were cryopreserved in liquid nitrogen and were subsequently thawed in a 37 degrees C water bath. A purity of at least 90% was achieved for sorted or isolated CD4+, CD8+ and CD8+ TEMRA cells. The CDR3 goes from the cysteine to the phenylalanine over 15 residues. Only the CDR3 portion is preserved as DNA: 45 bases, with reading frame beginning at the first base. Via the germline V gene, CDR1 is LGHNA and CDR2 YNFKEQ. V drops 0 bases and J drops 7 bases, leaving 16 bases in between.

The rearrangement combines TRBV4-2 with TRBJ2-7; TRBD2 is a possible D gene, resting on 6 matching bases. The origin of this receptor is a human donor with multiple sclerosis. Sequenced sample: CD8+ T cells from PBMCs. The DNA sequence is given as TGTGCCAGCAGCCAAGAGGTAGCGGTACATGGAGAGCAGTACTTC. Its product reads: CASSQEVAVHGEQYF.